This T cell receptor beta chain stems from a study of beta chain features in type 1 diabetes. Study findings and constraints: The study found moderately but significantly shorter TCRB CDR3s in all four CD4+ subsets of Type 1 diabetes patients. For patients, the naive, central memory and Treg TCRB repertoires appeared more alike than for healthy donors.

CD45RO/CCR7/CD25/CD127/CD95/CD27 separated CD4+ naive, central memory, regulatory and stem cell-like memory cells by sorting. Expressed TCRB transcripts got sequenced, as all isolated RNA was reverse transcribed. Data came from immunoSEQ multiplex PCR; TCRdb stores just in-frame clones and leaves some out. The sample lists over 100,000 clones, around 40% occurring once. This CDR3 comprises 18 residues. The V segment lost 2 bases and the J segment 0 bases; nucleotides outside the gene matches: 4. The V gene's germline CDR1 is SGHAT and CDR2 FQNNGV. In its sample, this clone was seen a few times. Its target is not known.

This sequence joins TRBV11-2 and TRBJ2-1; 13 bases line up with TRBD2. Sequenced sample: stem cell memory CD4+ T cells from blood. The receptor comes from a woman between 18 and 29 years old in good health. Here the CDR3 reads CASSLRLAGGLSYNEQFF. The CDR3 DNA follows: TGTGCCAGCAGCTTACGACTAGCGGGAGGACTCTCCTACAATGAGCAGTTCTTC.